This T cell receptor beta chain originates from a study of beta chain features in type 1 diabetes. Study-level information: Summed over all samples, the examined sorted cells came to roughly 110,000,000.

By way of CD45RO/CCR7/CD25/CD127/CD95/CD27, the CD4+ regulatory, stem cell-like memory, central memory and naive cells were sorted. V lost 3 bases, J lost 6 bases, and 10 bases stayed unmatched. Germline V CDR1 and CDR2: SGHNT, YYREEE (reference sequence). The CDR3 is made up of 16 amino acids. Study observations and caveats: TCRB CDR3s were moderately but significantly shorter in Type 1 diabetes patients in all four CD4+ subsets. cDNA sequencing could over-represent cells with high TCR expression.

All of the isolated RNA was reverse transcribed, so expressed TCRB transcripts were sequenced. Here immunoSEQ multiplex PCR was the method, and the copy in TCRdb shows in-frame clones only, minus some. The sample carries roughly 370,000 clones, about 14% recorded once. With respect to this clone: The antigen is undetermined.

The sequencing input was naive CD4+ T cells from blood. The genes are TRBV5-4 and TRBJ2-1, with TRBD2 matching 9 bases. The sequence was obtained from a man between 25 and 39 years old in good health. The CDR3: CASSSPLAGNINEQFF. As DNA, the CDR3 is TGTGCCAGCAGCTCACCCCTAGCGGGAAACATCAATGAGCAGTTCTTC.